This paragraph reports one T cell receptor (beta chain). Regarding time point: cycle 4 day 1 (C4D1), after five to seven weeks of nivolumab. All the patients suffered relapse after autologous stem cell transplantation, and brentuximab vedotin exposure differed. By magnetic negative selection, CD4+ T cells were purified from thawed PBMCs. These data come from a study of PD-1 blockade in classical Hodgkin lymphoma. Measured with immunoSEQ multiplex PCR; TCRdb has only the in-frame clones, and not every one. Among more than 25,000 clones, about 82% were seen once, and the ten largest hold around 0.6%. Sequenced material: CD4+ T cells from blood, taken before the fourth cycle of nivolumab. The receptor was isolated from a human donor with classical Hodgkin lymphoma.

This CDR3 reads CASSLTGQGFETQYF. CDR3 nucleotide sequence: TGCGCCAGCAGCTTGACGGGACAGGGATTCGAGACCCAGTACTTC. V is TRBV5-1 and J is TRBJ2-5; TRBD1 matches at 9 bases. Unmatched junction bases numbered 6, after V lost 1 base and J lost 5 bases. Germline CDR1 SGHRS, CDR2 YFSETQ. This CDR3 spans 15 amino acids.